This T cell receptor (beta chain) stems from a study of blood T cell repertoires in COVID-19. Study-wide background: The samples span acute and convalescent COVID-19 from the United States, Italy and Spain.

The Seattle site enrolled patients during active infection and followed them longitudinally. The CDR3 has 14 amino acids. J lost 6 bases, V lost 7 bases, and 4 bases had no gene match. CDR1 and CDR2 (germline): MDHEN, SYDVKM. How the authors handled the data: Using reference gene primer amplification, nucleated cell counts were estimated. Data came from immunoSEQ multiplex PCR; TCRdb stores just in-frame clones and leaves some out. V and J calls and clone size are as listed in that table; D and trimming were resolved from the DNA. The sample contains 350,000 to 450,000 clones, 89% of which appear only once.

The chain couples TRBV28 to TRBJ2-1; 12 positions agree with TRBD2. The TCR originated in a woman aged 40 to 55 with COVID-19, enrolled during active disease. Material: peripheral blood. The CDR3 reads CASNSGLAGNEQFF. The CDR3, as DNA: TGTGCCAGCAACTCGGGACTAGCGGGCAATGAGCAGTTCTTC.